This T cell receptor beta chain was recorded in a study of blood T cell repertoires in COVID-19. Across the study: Donors in the United States, Italy and Spain gave samples during acute or convalescent COVID-19. T cells, B-cell-depleted T cells, or PBMCs supplied cDNA or gDNA.

The CDR3 has 16 amino acids. Germline V gene lookup returns CDR1 SGHRS and CDR2 YFSETQ. The ends lost 1 base at V and 10 bases at J; junction bases unmatched: 14. In the original workflow: Estimates of nucleated cell counts were drawn from the amplification of reference gene primers. Repertoires were generated with immunoSEQ multiplex PCR, while TCRdb's copy carries only in-frame clones and drops some. That table gives V, J and clone size, and the DNA gave D and trimming. The sample records 170,000 or so clones, around 84% being singletons. The chain recombines TRBV5-1 with TRBJ2-1; 7 bases agree with TRBD1. Input material: peripheral blood. This TCR derives from a man aged 40-50 years with active or convalescent COVID-19. Written as DNA, the CDR3 is TGCGCCAGCAGCTTGAGGGGGCCCGGCCTTACCGACGAGCAGTTCTTC. Protein sequence: CASSLRGPGLTDEQFF.